One and the same sample provided the 7 T cell receptor beta chains below, sequenced in a study of blood T cell repertoires in COVID-19. Using immunoSEQ multiplex PCR, the repertoire was profiled, and TCRdb retains in-frame clones only, with some absent. This sample has tens of thousands of clones, with approximately 83% found just once. The sample comprised peripheral blood. The receptors here all came from a woman at least 80 years old with COVID-19, enrolled during active disease.

The rearrangement links TRBV19 to TRBJ1-3; D not certain. The CDR3 runs 14 residues. The ends were cut back, 7 bases at V and 1 base at J, with 11 bases in the middle. Per the germline V gene, CDR1 is LNHDA and CDR2 is SQIVND (reference sequence). CDR3 sequence: CASTLEGSGNTIYF. The CDR3 region has the DNA TGTGCCAGTACCCTGGAGGGTTCTGGAAACACCATATATTTT.

This clone is a singleton in its sample. This chain connects TRBV30 to TRBJ1-1; D remains unclear. The CDR3 is 11 amino acids. V was cut by 4 bases and J by 5 bases, with 8 bases left in between. Per the germline V gene, CDR1 is GTSNPN and CDR2 is SVGIG (reference sequence). CDR3 DNA: TGTGCCTGGATAACAGTGACTGAAGCTTTCTTT. This gives the protein CAWITVTEAFF.

J is TRBJ2-1 and V is TRBV5-1; D perhaps matches TRBD1 (5 bases). The germline CDR1 and CDR2 sequences are SGHRS and YFSETQ. The CDR3 spans 14 residues. V gave up 1 base and J gave up 5 bases, with 10 bases separating them. The CDR3 reads CASSLRQSNNEQFF. CDR3 in DNA: TGCGCCAGCAGCTTGAGACAGTCCAACAATGAGCAGTTCTTC.

In this sample, this clone turned up once. V usage is TRBV27 and J usage is TRBJ1-6; D is unclear. The ends were cut back, 10 bases at V and 6 bases at J, with 22 bases in the middle. The germline V gene encodes CDR1 MNHEY and CDR2 SMNVEV (reference sequence). The CDR3 is 16 residues long. CDR3 sequence (DNA): TGTGCCACCCGTGCAGACTTGACCCCGGCTAATTCACCCCTCCACTTT. Translating it yields CATRADLTPANSPLHF.

The chain links TRBV6-5 to TRBJ2-2; 9 bases map to TRBD1. The CDR3 covers 15 residues. Germline values: CDR1 MNHEY, CDR2 SVGAGI. With V trimmed by 6 bases and J by 7 bases, 9 bases remained unmatched. CDR3 residues: CASRVTGGANGELFF. The CDR3 DNA sequence: TGTGCCAGCAGGGTAACAGGGGGCGCAAACGGGGAGCTGTTTTTT.

This sequence joins TRBV6-1 and TRBJ2-1; D remains ambiguous. CDR3 length: 15 amino acids. CDR1 is MNHNS and CDR2 is SASEGT in the germline V gene. V was pared by 2 bases and J by 7 bases, with 15 bases between. Here the CDR3 reads CASSEILDRGNEQFF. DNA for the CDR3: TGTGCCAGCAGTGAAATCCTAGACCGTGGGAATGAGCAGTTCTTC.

The gene calls are TRBV2 and TRBJ2-1, with TRBD1 matching over 7 bases. The germline CDR1 and CDR2 sequences are SNHLY and FYNNEI. The CDR3 sequence is 14 residues long. Trimming at V came to 5 bases and at J to 0 bases, leaving 1 base not matched to a gene. The CDR3 DNA sequence: TGTGCCAGCAGTCCAGGGGGCTCCTACAATGAGCAGTTCTTC. As protein: CASSPGGSYNEQFF.